Following are 13 T cell receptor beta chains from one sample sequenced in a study of T cells in Graves' hyperthyroidism and ophthalmopathy. RNA transcripts yielded amplified TCR beta CDR3 regions. HTBI primers were used for first-round RT-PCR of the TCR CDR3. TCRdb processed the multiplex PCR reads anew with MiXCR; each CDR3 protein has one entry. Seen here are 500,000 or so distinct CDR3 sequences, roughly a sixth observed once, and the top ten hold approximately 16%. Sample: blood. These receptors were collected from a young woman with Graves' ophthalmopathy.

This clonotype was counted between two and nine times. This chain connects TRBV18 to TRBJ2-7; TRBD2 aligns across 13 bases. Germline CDR1 is KGHSH and CDR2 is LQKENI. The CDR3 is 16 residues long. V dropped 0 bases and J dropped 6; count of bases not matched to a gene: 5. CDR3 coding DNA: TGTGCCAGCTCACCACCGGGACTAGCGGGACGGGGCGAGCAGTACTTC. It is translated as CASSPPGLAGRGEQYF.

This clonotype was counted ten times or more. The V call is TRBV20-1, the J call TRBJ2-1; D is ambiguous. The V and J ends lost 2 bases and 6 bases respectively, with 8 bases between them. Germline-derived CDR1 and CDR2 are DFQATT and SNEGSKA (reference sequence). The length of the CDR3 is 12 residues. The CDR3 loop is CSARSRANEQFF. CDR3 coding DNA: TGCAGTGCTAGAAGTCGGGCCAATGAGCAGTTCTTC.

The rearrangement uses TRBV9 and TRBJ2-7; 10 bases agree with TRBD1. This CDR3 is 14 amino acids long. Germline V gene lookup returns CDR1 SGDLS and CDR2 YYNGEE. Germline trimming cut 4 bases from V and 4 bases from J; bases unmatched to any gene: 5. CDR3 bases: TGTGCCAGCAGCACAGCGGGACAGGGGTACGAGCAGTACTTC. Translated: CASSTAGQGYEQYF. Supplemented by reference TRBV9 and TRBJ2-7, the full variable domain reads DSGVTQTPKHLITATGQRVTLRCSPRSGDLSVYWYQQSLDQGLQFLIQYYNGEERAKGNILERFSAQQFPDLHSELNLSSLELGDSALYFCASSTAGQGYEQYFGPGTRLTVT.

Turning to this clonotype: A read error may explain this, as a much larger clone is one base away. This chain connects TRBV7-2 to TRBJ1-5; D may be TRBD1 (5 bases). CDR1 SGHTA and CDR2 FQGNSA come from the germline V gene. The CDR3 is made up of 14 amino acids. The CDR3: CASSSLGVRQPQRF. CDR3 bases: TGTGCCAGCAGCTCCCTGGGAGTGCGACAGCCCCAGCGTTTT.

A note on this clonotype: Given a much more abundant clone one base away, this may be a read error. The CDR3 region is CANKSSSGGGTQYF. CDR3 in DNA: TGTGCCAACAAATCATCTAGCGGGGGCGGGACCCAGTACTTC. The chain is built from TRBV2 and TRBJ2-5; TRBD2 aligns across 10 bases. CDR1 SNHLY and CDR2 FYNNEI come from the germline V gene. The CDR3 has 14 residues. Trimming at V came to 10 bases and at J to 7 bases, leaving 12 bases not matched to a gene.

This clonotype was seen a few times. The chain couples TRBV19 to TRBJ1-2, with 7 bases lining up with TRBD1. V was pared by 3 bases and J by 2 bases, with 9 bases of the junction left unmatched. The germline gives CDR1 LNHDA, CDR2 SQIVND (reference sequence). The CDR3 extends over 16 amino acids. The CDR3 DNA reads TGTGCCAGTAGTATCCCTCGGGACAGCTTGAACTATGGCTACACCTTC. This gives the protein CASSIPRDSLNYGYTF. Full variable domain (outside the CDR3, taken from reference TRBV19 and TRBJ1-2): DGGITQSPKYLFRKEGQNVTLSCEQNLNHDAMYWYRQDPGQGLRLIYYSQIVNDFQKGDIAEGYSVSREKKESFPLTVTSAQKNPTAFYLCASSIPRDSLNYGYTFGSGTRLTVV.

This clonotype was seen at least ten times. The gene calls are TRBV28 and TRBJ2-7; TRBD1 matches at 8 bases. This CDR3 region has 15 residues. Per germline, CDR1 MDHEN and CDR2 SYDVKM. The J segment lost 4 bases and the V segment lost 2 bases, leaving 7 bases of the junction unmatched. In DNA form, the CDR3 reads TGTGCCAGCAGTTTAGCAGGGGGCGAATTTTACGAGCAGTACTTC. This codes for CASSLAGGEFYEQYF.

The table lists this clonotype with a few counts. The chain links TRBV7-9 to TRBJ2-1, with 9 bases identical to TRBD2. The germline V gene encodes CDR1 SEHNR and CDR2 FQNEAQ (reference sequence). V lost 3 bases to trimming and J lost 5 bases; unmatched junction nucleotides: 17. The CDR3 loop spans 19 amino acids. DNA of the CDR3: TGTGCCAGCAGCTTTCCCGCTGCGGGAGGGCCCTCGATCGACAATGAGCAGTTCTTC. Protein: CASSFPAAGGPSIDNEQFF. The variable domain in full, with the rest retrieved from reference TRBV7-9 and TRBJ2-1, is DTGVSQNPRHKITKRGQNVTFRCDPISEHNRLYWYRQTLGQGPEFLTYFQNEAQLEKSRLLSDRFSAERPKGSFSTLEIQRTEQGDSAMYLCASSFPAAGGPSIDNEQFFGPGTRLTVL.

This clonotype was found many times. V is TRBV20-1 and J is TRBJ1-3; D gene ambiguous. Germline values: CDR1 DFQATT, CDR2 SNEGSKA (reference sequence). This CDR3 is 11 amino acids long. V shed 5 bases and J shed 4 bases, with 6 bases lying between them. The CDR3 DNA is TGCAGTGCTTCAACAGGAAACACCATATATTTT. Amino acid sequence: CSASTGNTIYF.

This clonotype was detected many times. The rearrangement links TRBV20-1 to TRBJ2-5; the match to TRBD2 covers 8 bases. Germline V lookup: CDR1 DFQATT, CDR2 SNEGSKA (reference sequence). This CDR3 contains 14 residues. The V and J ends lost 0 bases and 3 bases, in that order; junction bases with no gene match: 3. The CDR3 nucleotides are TGCAGTGCTAGAGATTGGCGGGGGGAAGAGACCCAGTACTTC. Protein sequence: CSARDWRGEETQYF.

This clonotype was seen many times. The CDR3 reads CASRNRNRAGELFF. The CDR3 DNA reads TGTGCCAGCAGAAACAGAAATAGGGCCGGGGAGCTGTTTTTT. This chain joins TRBV11-2 and TRBJ2-2; no firm D call. CDR1 is SGHAT and CDR2 is FQNNGV in the germline V gene. Trimming took 6 bases from V and 6 from J, leaving 14 bases between them. The CDR3 is made up of 14 amino acids. The full variable domain, in which reference TRBV11-2 and TRBJ2-2 provide the parts outside the CDR3, is EAGVAQSPRYKIIEKRQSVAFWCNPISGHATLYWYQQILGQGPKLLIQFQNNGVVDDSQLPKDRFSAERLKGVDSTLKIQPAKLEDSAVYLCASRNRNRAGELFFGEGSRLTVL.

The table lists this clonotype with many counts. The chain recombines TRBV11-2 with TRBJ2-3; D remains unclear. CDR1 SGHAT and CDR2 FQNNGV come from the germline V gene. This CDR3 has 15 residues. The V and J ends lost 2 bases and 2 bases respectively, with 11 bases between them. Here the CDR3 reads CASSLSSDNTDTQYF. The CDR3, as DNA: TGTGCCAGCAGCTTATCGTCAGACAACACAGATACGCAGTATTTT.

The V call is TRBV28, the J call TRBJ1-5; TRBD1 might be the D (5 bases). This CDR3 is built from 13 residues. CDR1 and CDR2 (germline): MDHEN, SYDVKM. Trimming took 2 bases from V and 7 from J, leaving 9 bases between them. CDR3 nucleotides: TGTGCCAGCAGTTTAATCCAGGGCCAGCCCCAGCATTTT. It yields the protein CASSLIQGQPQHF.